This T cell receptor beta chain was profiled in a study of blood T cell repertoires in COVID-19. At the level of the study: The samples span acute and convalescent COVID-19 from the United States, Italy and Spain.

Trimming removed 8 bases from V and 0 bases from J; junction bases left unmatched: 9. The CDR3 sequence is 16 residues long. All enrollees were roughly 18 to 89 years old and from some 24 US areas. Cohort assignment relied on participant-reported clinical history. Per the study methods: From reference gene primer amplification, estimates of nucleated cell counts were derived. Assay used: immunoSEQ multiplex PCR; TCRdb lists only in-frame clones, some missing. The V and J calls and the clone size are those of that table, but D and trimming were determined from the DNA. The data contain over 200,000 clones, 87% of them singletons.

Sequencing input: PBMCs or T cells enriched from blood (not recorded which). The chain has TRBV23-1 and TRBJ2-4; 8 positions agree with TRBD1. TRBV23-1 belongs to the ORF category, with a function that is uncertain. This receptor was obtained from a young man who had recovered from COVID-19. The CDR3 loop reads CASPSYRGLAKNIQYF. The DNA for the CDR3 is TGCGCCAGCCCCTCCTACAGGGGGTTAGCCAAAAACATTCAGTACTTC.